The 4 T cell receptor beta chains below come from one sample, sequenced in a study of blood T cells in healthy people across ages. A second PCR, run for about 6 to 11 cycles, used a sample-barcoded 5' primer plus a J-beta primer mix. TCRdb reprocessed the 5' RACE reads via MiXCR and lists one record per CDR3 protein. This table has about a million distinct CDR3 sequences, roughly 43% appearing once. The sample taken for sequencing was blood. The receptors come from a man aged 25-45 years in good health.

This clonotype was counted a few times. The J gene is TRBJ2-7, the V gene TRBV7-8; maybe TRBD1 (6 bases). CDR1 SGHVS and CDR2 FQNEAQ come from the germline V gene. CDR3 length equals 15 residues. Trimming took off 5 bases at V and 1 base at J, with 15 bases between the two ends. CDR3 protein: CASSRPSRGSYEQYF. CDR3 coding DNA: TGTGCCAGCAGCCGGCCTTCCAGGGGATCCTACGAGCAGTACTTC.

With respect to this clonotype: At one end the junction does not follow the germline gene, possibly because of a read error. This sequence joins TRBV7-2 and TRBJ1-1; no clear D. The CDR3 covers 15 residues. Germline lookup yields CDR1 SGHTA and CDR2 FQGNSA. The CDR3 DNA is TGTGCCAGCAGCTCCGGGCAGGTGTGGAACACAGAAGCTTTCTTT. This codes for CASSSGQVWNTEAFF.

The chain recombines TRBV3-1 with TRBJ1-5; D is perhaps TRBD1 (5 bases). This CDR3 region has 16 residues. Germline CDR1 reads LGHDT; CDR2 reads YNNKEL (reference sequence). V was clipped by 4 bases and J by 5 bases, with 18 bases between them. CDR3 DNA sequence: TGTGCCAGCAGCCCTAACGGGGCCCTGGGGGATCAGCCCCAGCATTTT. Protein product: CASSPNGALGDQPQHF.

The CDR3 nucleotides are TGTGCCAGCAGCCCGGGGTGGGAGAACTATGGCTACACCTTC. This translates into CASSPGWENYGYTF. This chain links TRBV7-2 with TRBJ1-2; D remains unclear. V dropped 5 bases and J dropped 2 bases, with 12 bases sitting between them. The CDR3 is 14 residues long. Per germline, CDR1 SGHTA and CDR2 FQGNSA.